The present entry profiles one T cell receptor (beta chain) with its context. The target antigen is unknown. Profiling relied on immunoSEQ multiplex PCR, and the TCRdb table lists in-frame clones only, not all of them. This repertoire shows about 32,000 clones, 84% found once; its top ten account for 15% to 25%. These data are taken from a study of OX40 agonist ivuxolimab in advanced cancers. About the research overall: An agonistic human IgG2 monoclonal antibody against OX40 (CD134) was given. Partial responses were recorded for three patients, including one with hepatocellular carcinoma and two with cutaneous melanoma.

This CDR3 region has 15 residues. Trimming cost V 6 bases and J 0 bases, with 13 bases left between them. CDR1 and CDR2 from the germline V gene are SGHDT and YYEEEE. Autoimmune disease history or systemic immunosuppression barred patients. Broader study findings: CD4+ T cells averaged fewer expanded clones than CD8+ T cells.

This sample comprised CD4+ or CD8+ T cells sorted from blood, obtained in a trial of the OX40 agonist ivuxolimab. The J gene is TRBJ2-1, the V gene TRBV5-6, with D uncertain. This sequence originates from an adult with an advanced solid tumor such as melanoma, head and neck, liver or kidney cancer. This CDR3 reads CASTFEQVSYNEQFF. In DNA, the CDR3 is TGTGCCAGCACCTTTGAGCAGGTCTCCTACAATGAGCAGTTCTTC.